This T cell receptor beta chain was sequenced during a study of regulatory T cells in long-lasting Graves disease. Time point reported: persistent/refractory GD, antithyroid drugs over 5 years with positive TRAb. Isolated PBMC RNA provided the starting material for the TCR library. Arm-PCR of CDR3 regions and iRepertoire HTBI primers were the basis on which TCR beta libraries were built. TCRdb used MiXCR to reprocess the multiplex PCR reads, holding one entry per CDR3 protein. The sample has a few hundred thousand distinct CDR3 sequences; 23% are singletons. Germline lookup yields CDR1 DFQATT and CDR2 SNEGSKA (reference sequence). The V segment lost 2 bases and the J segment 0 bases; nucleotides outside the gene matches: 2. There are 15 residues in the CDR3.

The source is a female donor with Graves disease. This chain joins TRBV20-1 and TRBJ2-1; 9 positions match TRBD1. Sample: peripheral blood mononuclear cells (PBMCs), taken when the disease was refractory, from a patient treated with antithyroid drugs. The CDR3: CSARSTGGSYNEQFF. DNA of the CDR3: TGCAGTGCTAGATCGACAGGGGGCTCCTACAATGAGCAGTTCTTC.